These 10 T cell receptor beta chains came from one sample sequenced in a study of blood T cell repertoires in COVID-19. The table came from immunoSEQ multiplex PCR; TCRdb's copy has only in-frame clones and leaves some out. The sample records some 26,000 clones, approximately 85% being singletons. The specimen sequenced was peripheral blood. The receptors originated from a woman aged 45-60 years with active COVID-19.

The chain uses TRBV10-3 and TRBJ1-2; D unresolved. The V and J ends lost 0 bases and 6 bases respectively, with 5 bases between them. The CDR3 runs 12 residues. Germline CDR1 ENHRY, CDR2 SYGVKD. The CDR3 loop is CAISESIDGYTF. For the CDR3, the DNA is TGTGCCATCAGTGAGTCAATCGATGGCTACACCTTC.

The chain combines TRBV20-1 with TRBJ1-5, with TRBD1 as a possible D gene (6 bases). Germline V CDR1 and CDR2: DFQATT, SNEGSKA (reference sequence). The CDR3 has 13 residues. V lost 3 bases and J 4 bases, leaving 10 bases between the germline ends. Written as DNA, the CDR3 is TGCAGTGCTAGTATACAGGGTAATCAGCCCCAGCATTTT. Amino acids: CSASIQGNQPQHF.

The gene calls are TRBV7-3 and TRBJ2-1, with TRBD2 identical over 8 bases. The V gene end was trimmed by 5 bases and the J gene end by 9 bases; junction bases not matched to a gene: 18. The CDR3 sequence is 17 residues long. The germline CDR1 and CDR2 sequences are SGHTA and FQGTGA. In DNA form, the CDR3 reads TGTGCCAGCAGCCCCTCGGGCACTAGCGGTAGCCGAGGTGAGCAGTTCTTC. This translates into CASSPSGTSGSRGEQFF.

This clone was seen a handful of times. This CDR3 reads CASSLAGTGVGEQYF. The CDR3 DNA sequence: TGCGCCAGCAGCTTGGCCGGGACAGGGGTAGGCGAGCAGTACTTC. The chain joins TRBV5-1 to TRBJ2-7, with TRBD1 matching 10 bases. Germline V gene sequence: CDR1 SGHRS, CDR2 YFSETQ. Germline trimming cut 0 bases from V and 6 bases from J; bases unmatched to any gene: 6. The CDR3 has 15 residues.

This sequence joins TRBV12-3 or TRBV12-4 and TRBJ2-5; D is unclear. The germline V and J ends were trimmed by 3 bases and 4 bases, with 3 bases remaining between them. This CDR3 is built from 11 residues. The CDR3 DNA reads TGTGCCAGCAGTTTCTCAGAGACCCAGTACTTC. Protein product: CASSFSETQYF.

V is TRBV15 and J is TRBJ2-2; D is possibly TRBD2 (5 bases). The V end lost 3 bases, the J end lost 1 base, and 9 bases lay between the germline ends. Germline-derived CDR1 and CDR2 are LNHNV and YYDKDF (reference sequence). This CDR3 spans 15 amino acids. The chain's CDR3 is CATSSPRENTGELFF. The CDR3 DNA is TGTGCCACCAGCAGCCCCCGGGAGAACACCGGGGAGCTGTTTTTT. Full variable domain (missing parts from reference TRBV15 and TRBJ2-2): DAMVIQNPRYQVTQFGKPVTLSCSQTLNHNVMYWYQQKSSQAPKLLFHYYDKDFNNEADTPDNFQSRRPNTSFCFLDIRSPGLGDTAMYLCATSSPRENTGELFFGEGSRLTVL.

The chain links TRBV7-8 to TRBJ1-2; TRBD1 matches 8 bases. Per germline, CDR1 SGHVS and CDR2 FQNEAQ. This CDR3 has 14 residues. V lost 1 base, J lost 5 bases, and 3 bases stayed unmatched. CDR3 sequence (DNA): TGTGCCAGCAGCTTAGGCAGGGGGCATTATGGCTACACCTTC. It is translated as CASSLGRGHYGYTF.

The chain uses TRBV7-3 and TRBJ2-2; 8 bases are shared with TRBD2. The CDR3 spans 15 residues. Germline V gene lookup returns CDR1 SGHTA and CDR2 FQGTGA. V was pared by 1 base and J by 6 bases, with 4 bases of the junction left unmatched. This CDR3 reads CASSLKRERAGELFF. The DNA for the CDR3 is TGTGCCAGCAGCTTAAAGCGGGAGAGGGCCGGGGAGCTGTTTTTT. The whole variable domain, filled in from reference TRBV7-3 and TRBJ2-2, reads GAGVSQTPSNKVTEKGKYVELRCDPISGHTALYWYRQSLGQGPEFLIYFQGTGAADDSGLPNDRFFAVRPEGSVSTLKIQRTERGDSAVYLCASSLKRERAGELFFGEGSRLTVL.

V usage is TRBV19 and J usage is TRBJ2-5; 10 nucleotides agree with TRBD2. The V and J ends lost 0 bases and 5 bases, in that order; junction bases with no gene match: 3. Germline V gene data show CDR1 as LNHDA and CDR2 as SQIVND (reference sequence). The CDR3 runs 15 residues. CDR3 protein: CASSIELAGRETQYF. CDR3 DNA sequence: TGTGCCAGTAGTATAGAACTAGCGGGAAGGGAGACCCAGTACTTC. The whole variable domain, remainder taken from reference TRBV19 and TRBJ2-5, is DGGITQSPKYLFRKEGQNVTLSCEQNLNHDAMYWYRQDPGQGLRLIYYSQIVNDFQKGDIAEGYSVSREKKESFPLTVTSAQKNPTAFYLCASSIELAGRETQYFGPGTRLLVL.

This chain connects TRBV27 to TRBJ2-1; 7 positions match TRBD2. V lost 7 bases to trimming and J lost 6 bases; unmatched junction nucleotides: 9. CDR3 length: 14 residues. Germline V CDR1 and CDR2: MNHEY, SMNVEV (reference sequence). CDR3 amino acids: CASMPRWGGNEQFF. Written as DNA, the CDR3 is TGTGCCAGCATGCCCCGCTGGGGGGGCAATGAGCAGTTCTTC.